The clone carrying this T cell receptor beta chain was seen a handful of times. The antigen remains unidentified. Per the germline V gene, CDR1 is SGHRS and CDR2 is YFSETQ. This CDR3 contains 16 residues. V shed 0 bases and J shed 2 bases, with 13 bases lying between them. The data originate from a study of T-cell memory formation after mild COVID-19. Study at large: TCR clusters mostly belonged to single donors. Findings of the study overall: CD4+ clones that contracted lay mainly in CM and EM; CD8+ ones lay in EMRA. Pre-infection memory held some responding clones, suggesting pre-existing cross-reactive T cells responded.

Using constant-segment primers, 5'RACE produced TCR alpha and TCR beta cDNA libraries carrying sample barcodes and UMIs. A single record per CDR3 protein comes from TCRdb applying MiXCR to the 5' RACE reads. The top ten hold about 14% of the sample, which has under 400,000 distinct CDR3 sequences, approximately 29% seen once. Sequenced sample: PBMCs or a T cell subset sorted from them (not recorded which). The clonotype originates from an adult woman who had mild COVID-19 (a few samples of this study predate the infection). Cell type and time point are not known. The chain links TRBV5-1 to TRBJ2-3; D might be TRBD1 (5 bases). This chain's CDR3 is CASSLARSGYTDTQYF. CDR3 DNA: TGCGCCAGCAGCTTGGCGCGATCAGGGTACACAGATACGCAGTATTTT.